This TCR beta chain appears in the sequencing data of a study of blood T cells in healthy people across ages. CDR3 size: 16 residues. The germline V and J ends were trimmed by 6 bases and 2 bases, with 21 bases remaining between them. Germline V CDR1 and CDR2: DFQATT, SNEGSKA (reference sequence). It was 9.5 to 10 milliliters of peripheral blood that were drawn from each donor. A sample-barcoded 5' primer and a J-beta primer mix were used in a second PCR of about 7 to 11 cycles. TCRdb processed the 5' RACE reads anew with MiXCR; each CDR3 protein has one entry. The sample includes under 2,000,000 distinct CDR3 sequences, around half of them seen just once. Comment on this clonotype: Its antigen is not known.

Regarding the study as a whole: Higher diversity and more naive CD4+ cells were features of long-lived donors, compared to aged donors. With age, beta diversity per million T cells declined roughly linearly, significantly by approximately 40.

Input material: blood. The sequence was collected from a woman between 40 and 55 years old in good health. V usage is TRBV20-1 and J usage is TRBJ2-3, with D maybe TRBD2 (5 bases). The CDR3 loop is CSAPGPTNPYTDTQYF. CDR3 DNA: TGCAGTGCCCCCGGACCGACTAACCCTTACACAGATACGCAGTATTTT.